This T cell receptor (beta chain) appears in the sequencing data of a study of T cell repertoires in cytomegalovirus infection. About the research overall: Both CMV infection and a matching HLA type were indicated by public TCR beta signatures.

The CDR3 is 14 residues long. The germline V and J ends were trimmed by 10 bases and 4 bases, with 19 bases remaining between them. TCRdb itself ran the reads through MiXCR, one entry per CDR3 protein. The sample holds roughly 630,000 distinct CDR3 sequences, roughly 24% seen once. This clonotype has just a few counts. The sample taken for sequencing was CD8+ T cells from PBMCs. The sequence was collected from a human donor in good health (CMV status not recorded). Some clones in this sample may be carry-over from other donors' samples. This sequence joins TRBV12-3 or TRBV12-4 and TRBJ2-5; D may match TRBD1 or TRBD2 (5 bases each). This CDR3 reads CAISLDGTGETQYF. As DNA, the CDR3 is TGTGCCATCTCTTTAGATGGGACGGGAGAGACCCAGTACTTC.